The present entry profiles one TCR beta chain with its context. The clone's antigen remains unknown. No much larger clone exists at a distance of one base, and base qualities are not known. The entry originates in a study of metastatic and nonmetastatic thyroid tumors (dated by TCRdb to the early 2020s). With respect to the entire study: The researchers compared repertoires between peripheral blood samples and tumor or nodule tissue samples from patients with malignant or benign thyroid disease. The research as a whole found: In both blood and tumor samples, malignant tumors were reported to have significantly higher TCR beta diversity than benign nodules.

To prepare the library, PCR was applied. For sequencing, an Illumina HiSeq 4000 was employed. High-throughput sequencing was used to profile the CDR3 region of the TCR beta-chain in every patient. The study's processing was this. A classifier to discriminate distant-metastatic papillary thyroid cancer patients was built from CDR3 differences across clinicopathological groups. To measure repertoire diversity the researchers used the Shannon index, while the Morisita-Horn index served to gauge how similar the tumor and blood repertoires were. Using fastp trimming at Q25 and MiXCR clonotype assembly, TCRdb reanalyzed the public sequencing data and kept in-frame beta chains. The V and J calls and clone size are TCRdb's, not the authors'. The sample table shows roughly 70,000 clones, and roughly a sixth are seen once. The ten top clones hold around 13% of the sample. The CDR3 goes from the cysteine to the phenylalanine over 16 residues. Of all the DNA, just the CDR3 is kept, 48 bases in frame from base 1. Sequences SGHAT (CDR1) and FQNNGV (CDR2) are obtained from the germline V gene. The V and J ends are trimmed by 4 bases and 1 base, leaving 14 bases between them.

None of the patients had been given any treatment before thyroid surgery. Using T-cell receptor beta sequencing, the study looked back at clinical samples from patients collected from about 2011 to 2018. The chain couples TRBV11-2 to TRBJ2-1; TRBD2 might be the D gene, on 6 matching bases. The sequencing sample was made of blood. The TCR was taken from a female donor with papillary thyroid cancer or a benign thyroid nodule (not recorded which). Some clones in this sample may be carry-over from other donors' samples. In nucleotides, the sequence is TGTGCCAGCAGCTCGATACTAGCAGGTTCCTACAATGAGCAGTTCTTC. Its translation reads: CASSSILAGSYNEQFF.